This TCR beta chain was captured by sequencing in a study of control samples from healthy donors and cancer patients. Sequenced by immunoSEQ multiplex PCR; TCRdb stores in-frame clones only, minus some. The sample lists fewer than 150,000 clones, around 90% occurring once. Germline V gene data show CDR1 as GTSNPN and CDR2 as SVGIG (reference sequence). Trimming took off 3 bases at V and 5 bases at J, with 13 bases between the two ends. The CDR3 runs to 13 residues. The sample taken for sequencing was blood. The sequence came from a man younger than 35 in good health. V usage is TRBV30 and J usage is TRBJ2-5; D is uncertain. CDR3 sequence (DNA): TGTGCCTGGAGCCTGAATAGCCGGGAGACCCAGTACTTC. Amino acid sequence: CAWSLNSRETQYF. Looking up the rest from reference TRBV30 and TRBJ2-5 gives the full variable domain: SQTIHQWPATLVQPVGSPLSLECTVEGTSNPNLYWYRQAAGRGLQLLFYSVGIGQISSEVPQNLSASRPQDRQFILSSKKLLLSDSGFYLCAWSLNSRETQYFGPGTRLLVL.